Below are 30 T cell receptor beta chains sequenced from a single sample in a study of shared clonotypes between healthy human individuals. Sequencing used immunoSEQ multiplex PCR; TCRdb keeps in-frame clones, though not all of them. This table has about a million clones, approximately 72% appearing once. Sequencing was done on a sample of memory CD4+ T cells sorted from blood. This sample's subset: CD45RA-negative fraction. Every receptor here comes from a man in his late teens or twenties in good health.

V and J are TRBV6-1 and TRBJ2-7; D remains unclear. This CDR3 contains 11 residues. V lost 6 bases, J lost 2 bases, and 5 bases lay in between. Looked up from germline, CDR1 is MNHNS and CDR2 is SASEGT. In DNA, the CDR3 is TGTGCCAGCAGGTGGGCCTACGAGCAGTACTTC. Translating it yields CASRWAYEQYF.

This chain joins TRBV19 and TRBJ1-1; possible D gene TRBD1, 5 bases. Trimming removed 6 bases from V and 3 bases from J, with 14 bases in between. From germline, CDR1 is LNHDA and CDR2 SQIVND (reference sequence). This CDR3 is built from 14 residues. The CDR3, as DNA: TGTGCCAGTAGGGGGCCAGGAACTTACACTGAAGCTTTCTTT. Encoded protein: CASRGPGTYTEAFF.

The V gene is TRBV15, the J gene TRBJ2-3; D is unclear. Trimming cost V 0 bases and J 2 bases, with 6 bases left between them. Germline CDR1 LNHNV, CDR2 YYDKDF (reference sequence). This CDR3 has 14 residues. This chain's CDR3 is CATSRDGPTDTQYF. The CDR3 DNA is TGTGCCACCAGCAGAGATGGTCCCACAGATACGCAGTATTTT.

The chain couples TRBV4-3 to TRBJ1-2, with TRBD1 identical over 7 bases. The CDR3 runs 16 residues. Germline V gives CDR1 LGHNA, CDR2 YSLEER. J was trimmed by 1 base and V by 1 base; bases with no gene match: 6. CDR3 residues: CASSQAGTELNYGYTF. For the CDR3, the DNA is TGCGCCAGCAGCCAAGCCGGGACAGAACTTAACTATGGCTACACCTTC.

V and J are TRBV19 and TRBJ1-5; 7 bases line up with TRBD1. The CDR3 sequence is 14 residues long. The germline gives CDR1 LNHDA, CDR2 SQIVND (reference sequence). V shed 5 bases, J shed 6 bases, and the junction held 7 bases outside the gene matches. The CDR3 sequence is CASSAVTGAQPQHF. CDR3 nucleotide sequence: TGTGCCAGTAGTGCGGTCACAGGGGCTCAGCCCCAGCATTTT.

This chain links TRBV7-9 with TRBJ2-5; the D gene could be TRBD1 or TRBD2 (6 bases each). The CDR3 runs 15 residues. Germline V lookup: CDR1 SEHNR, CDR2 FQNEAQ (reference sequence). V was cut by 1 base and J by 4 bases, with 13 bases left in between. CDR3 amino acids: CASSLGRWGAETQYF. The CDR3 bases are TGTGCCAGCAGCTTAGGAAGGTGGGGGGCAGAGACCCAGTACTTC.

The V and J genes are TRBV29-1 and TRBJ2-1, with TRBD2 matching over 9 bases. V was pared by 6 bases and J by 4 bases, with 25 bases of the junction left unmatched. The CDR3 length is 20 residues. Germline V gene sequence: CDR1 SQVTM, CDR2 ANQGSEA. The CDR3 loop is CSVQGVWWSGLAGNYNEQFF. DNA of the CDR3: TGCAGCGTCCAAGGGGTCTGGTGGTCTGGTCTAGCGGGAAATTACAATGAGCAGTTCTTC.

On this clone itself: One end of the junction is discordant with germline, which a read error may explain. This CDR3 is CASNLVWDQRTEQFF. The CDR3 DNA is TGTGCCAGCAACTTAGTATGGGACCAACGCACTGAGCAGTTCTTC. This sequence joins TRBV7-2 and TRBJ2-1; D is perhaps TRBD1 or TRBD2 (5 bases each). This CDR3 is built from 15 residues. Germline CDR1 reads SGHTA; CDR2 reads FQGNSA. Drawing the rest from reference TRBV7-2 and TRBJ2-1, the complete variable domain is GAGVSQSPSNKVTEKGKDVELRCDPISGHTALYWYRQSLGQGLEFLIYFQGNSAPDKSGLPSDRFSAERTGGSVSTLTIQRTQQEDSAVYLCASNLVWDQRTEQFFGPGTRLTVL.

This clone has only one observation. The chain joins TRBV6-1 to TRBJ2-7, with TRBD1 matching 10 bases. The ends lost 8 bases at V and 6 bases at J; junction bases unmatched: 7. The CDR3 is 13 amino acids. Germline assignment: CDR1 MNHNS and CDR2 SASEGT. Here the CDR3 reads CASGMTGGVEQYF. The CDR3 DNA is TGTGCCAGCGGAATGACAGGGGGCGTCGAGCAGTACTTC.

This clone has at least ten counts. V gene TRBV5-1 combines with J gene TRBJ2-1, with 7 bases that match TRBD2. Germline CDR1 is SGHRS and CDR2 is YFSETQ. The CDR3 runs to 17 residues. V shed 7 bases, J shed 0 bases, and the junction held 13 bases outside the gene matches. The CDR3 DNA sequence: TGCGCCAGCGCACCCTTCCCCGCGGGAGACTCCTACAATGAGCAGTTCTTC. Its protein is CASAPFPAGDSYNEQFF. Combining the CDR3 with reference TRBV5-1 and TRBJ2-1 gives the whole variable domain KAGVTQTPRYLIKTRGQQVTLSCSPISGHRSVSWYQQTPGQGLQFLFEYFSETQRNKGNFPGRFSGRQFSNSRSEMNVSTLELGDSALYLCASAPFPAGDSYNEQFFGPGTRLTVL.

Of note for this clone: The same CDR3 can be traced to other DNA sequences in this sample. The chain is built from TRBV30 and TRBJ1-5; a possible D gene is TRBD1 (5 bases). The CDR3 consists of 16 residues. Germline-derived CDR1 and CDR2 are GTSNPN and SVGIG (reference sequence). Trimming stripped 0 bases from V and 0 bases from J, with 12 bases between. The CDR3 DNA reads as TGTGCCTGGAGTGTACAAGGCAGGGATAGCAATCAGCCCCAGCATTTT. This codes for CAWSVQGRDSNQPQHF. Full variable domain (outside the CDR3, taken from reference TRBV30 and TRBJ1-5): SQTIHQWPATLVQPVGSPLSLECTVEGTSNPNLYWYRQAAGRGLQLLFYSVGIGQISSEVPQNLSASRPQDRQFILSSKKLLLSDSGFYLCAWSVQGRDSNQPQHFGDGTRLSIL.

V is TRBV6-1 and J is TRBJ1-5; D is perhaps TRBD1 (6 bases). The CDR3 runs 15 residues. Trimming left V 2 bases short and J 7 bases short, with 15 bases between. Looked up from germline, CDR1 is MNHNS and CDR2 is SASEGT. The DNA for the CDR3 is TGTGCCAGCAGTGAATCGTGGACAGCCCGGCAGCCCCAGCATTTT. Protein sequence: CASSESWTARQPQHF.

The chain links TRBV19 to TRBJ2-7; 9 bases match TRBD1. The length of the CDR3 is 14 residues. The junction had 6 bases not matched to a gene; V was cut back by 7 bases and J by 2 bases. CDR1 and CDR2 (germline): LNHDA, SQIVND (reference sequence). CDR3 loop: CASNLRTGAYEQYF. CDR3 DNA: TGTGCCAGTAACCTCCGGACAGGGGCCTACGAGCAGTACTTC.

The chain links TRBV7-2 to TRBJ2-2; 11 bases are shared with TRBD1. The CDR3 consists of 15 residues. V lost 6 bases and J lost 5; bases outside the gene matches: 5. In germline, CDR1 is SGHTA, CDR2 FQGNSA. The CDR3 reads CASSHGQGATGELFF. The CDR3 nucleotides read TGTGCCAGCAGTCACGGACAGGGGGCGACCGGGGAGCTGTTTTTT.

The chain joins TRBV12-2 to TRBJ1-1. TRBV12-2 is shown as a pseudogene. The CDR3 has 14 residues. In DNA, the CDR3 is TGTGCAAGTCGCCGGAGGTGCTGGGGCACTGAAGCTTTCTTT. This sequence encodes CASRRRCWGTEAFF.

This rearrangement joins TRBV5-4 to TRBJ1-2; the D is unclear. The CDR3 loop spans 14 amino acids. CDR1 is SGHNT, CDR2 YYREEE, per germline (reference sequence). V was pared by 0 bases and J by 1 base, with 7 bases between. The CDR3 spells CASSLGRVNYGYTF. The CDR3 DNA is TGTGCCAGCAGCTTGGGGCGCGTTAACTATGGCTACACCTTC.

This chain connects TRBV10-3 to TRBJ2-5; D remains ambiguous. The V gene lost 2 bases and the J gene lost 2 bases, with 6 bases spanning the gap. The CDR3 is 13 residues long. In germline, CDR1 is ENHRY, CDR2 SYGVKD. The CDR3 DNA reads TGTGCCATCAGTGAGAGGAGACAAGAGACCCAGTACTTC. As protein: CAISERRQETQYF.

This sequence joins TRBV5-1 and TRBJ2-5; 11 bases agree with TRBD1. The CDR3 runs 15 residues. Germline CDR1 SGHRS, CDR2 YFSETQ. After removal of 4 bases from V and 4 bases from J, the junction contained 6 bases not matched to a gene. The DNA for the CDR3 is TGCGCCAGCAGCCGAGGACAGGGGGCATTAGAGACCCAGTACTTC. This encodes CASSRGQGALETQYF.

V and J are TRBV28 and TRBJ2-2; D call uncertain. This CDR3 has 16 amino acids. Germline V gene lookup returns CDR1 MDHEN and CDR2 SYDVKM. Trimming stripped 1 base from V and 6 bases from J, with 15 bases between. The CDR3, as DNA: TGTGCCAGCAGTTTATCAGTCCCCGGGCAGGCCGGGGAGCTGTTTTTT. Translation gives CASSLSVPGQAGELFF.

This chain links TRBV10-1 with TRBJ2-4, with a possible D match to TRBD1 (5 bases). The CDR3 is made up of 16 amino acids. CDR1 is WNHNN, CDR2 SYGVQD, per germline (reference sequence). V was cut by 6 bases and J by 1 base, with 16 bases left in between. CDR3 bases: TGCGCCAGCAGCGACAGTGGGCCGGAGGCCAAAAACATTCAGTACTTC. Translated: CASSDSGPEAKNIQYF.

A word on this clone: The DNA is left out, because the CDR3 cannot be placed on it with certainty; the CDR3 is given as TCRdb lists it. The rearrangement joins TRBV29-1 to TRBJ1-2; the D call of TRBD1 is as the table states it, not checked on the DNA. The CDR3 totals 12 residues, both ends included. The germline V gene has CDR1 SQVTM and CDR2 ANQGSEA. CDR3 loop: CSVRVGTGSPNF.

The chain links TRBV5-4 to TRBJ1-3, with D unclear. The germline V gene has CDR1 SGHNT and CDR2 YYREEE (reference sequence). V gave up 2 bases and J gave up 5 bases, with 14 bases separating them. The CDR3 runs to 15 residues. The CDR3: CASSFGGSKRNTIYF. As DNA, the CDR3 is TGTGCCAGCAGCTTCGGAGGGAGTAAAAGAAACACCATATATTTT.

The chain carries TRBV7-2 and TRBJ2-1; D tentatively fits TRBD1 or TRBD2 (5 bases each). This CDR3 has 15 amino acids. V dropped 4 bases and J dropped 9 bases, with 19 bases sitting between them. Germline CDR1 is SGHTA and CDR2 is FQGNSA. CDR3 sequence reads: CASSSIGGTHTEQFF. CDR3 DNA: TGTGCCAGCAGCTCTATAGGTGGGACCCACACTGAGCAGTTCTTC.

The chain joins TRBV6-1 to TRBJ2-7; D gene unclear. This CDR3 has 13 amino acids. The germline V gene has CDR1 MNHNS and CDR2 SASEGT. Trimming cost V 2 bases and J 2 bases, with 7 bases left between them. CDR3 in amino acids: CASSEYLAYEQYF. In DNA, the CDR3 is TGTGCCAGCAGTGAATATCTAGCCTACGAGCAGTACTTC.

As to this clone: The identical CDR3 is also encoded by other nucleotide sequences in the sample. The J gene is TRBJ1-1, the V gene TRBV5-1; unclear D gene. CDR3 length: 12 residues. The ends were cut back, 1 base at V and 4 bases at J, with 5 bases in the middle. Germline assignment: CDR1 SGHRS and CDR2 YFSETQ. CDR3: CASSLSGTEAFF. The CDR3 nucleotides are TGCGCCAGCAGCTTGAGTGGCACTGAAGCTTTCTTT.

This chain links TRBV30 with TRBJ2-5; 7 bases agree with TRBD1. The CDR3 runs to 14 residues. The germline V gene encodes CDR1 GTSNPN and CDR2 SVGIG (reference sequence). V trimming: 2 bases; J trimming: 6 bases; junction bases outside the gene matches: 9. CDR3: CAWSLGRQGKTQYF. The CDR3 nucleotides read TGTGCCTGGAGTTTGGGGCGACAGGGAAAGACCCAGTACTTC. The complete variable domain, with remaining parts taken from reference TRBV30 and TRBJ2-5, reads SQTIHQWPATLVQPVGSPLSLECTVEGTSNPNLYWYRQAAGRGLQLLFYSVGIGQISSEVPQNLSASRPQDRQFILSSKKLLLSDSGFYLCAWSLGRQGKTQYFGPGTRLLVL.

The chain has TRBV27 and TRBJ1-2; possible D gene TRBD1, 6 bases. The CDR3 loop spans 14 amino acids. Germline lookup yields CDR1 MNHEY and CDR2 SMNVEV (reference sequence). The V and J ends lost 5 bases and 7 bases respectively, with 17 bases between them. CDR3 amino acids: CASSTRQGFGGYTF. The CDR3 coding sequence is TGTGCCAGCAGTACCCGGCAGGGGTTTGGTGGCTACACCTTC.

V and J are TRBV19 and TRBJ1-2; 8 bases are a match to TRBD1. Germline-derived CDR1 and CDR2 are LNHDA and SQIVND (reference sequence). The trim removed 8 bases at V and 6 bases at J, leaving 8 bases unmatched. This CDR3 spans 13 amino acids. As DNA, the CDR3 is TGTGCCAGTGCCCCCAGGGGGCCGAATGGCTACACCTTC. Translation gives CASAPRGPNGYTF.

This clone came up a few times. This sequence joins TRBV6-8 and TRBJ1-1; D is unclear. V was shortened by 6 bases and J by 9 bases, with 8 bases between the two germline ends. CDR1 is MNHGY and CDR2 is SAAAGT in the germline V gene. The CDR3 spans 10 residues. The CDR3 sequence: CASRKDKAFF. The CDR3 DNA reads as TGTGCCAGCAGGAAGGATAAAGCTTTCTTT.

The chain recombines TRBV6-5 with TRBJ1-2; D may be TRBD1 (6 bases). This CDR3 is built from 15 residues. The V and J ends lost 6 bases and 0 bases respectively, with 14 bases between them. CDR1 is MNHEY and CDR2 is SVGAGI in the germline V gene. CDR3: CASREYREANYGYTF. The CDR3 DNA reads TGTGCCAGCAGAGAGTACAGGGAGGCTAACTATGGCTACACCTTC.